The T cell receptor (beta chain) described here comes from a study of shared clonotypes between healthy human individuals. Clones were sequenced by immunoSEQ multiplex PCR, and TCRdb holds only the in-frame ones, with some missing. Altogether more than 1,200,000 clones are present, roughly 98.5% being singletons, with the ten largest covering under 0.45%. The CDR3 is 15 amino acids. Germline CDR1 is KGHSH and CDR2 is LQKENI. Trimming took off 0 bases at V and 4 bases at J, with 12 bases between the two ends. Specimen: naive CD4+ T cells sorted from blood. As for subset: CD45RA+ positively selected. This TCR came from a man aged 25-45 years in good health. The chain joins TRBV18 to TRBJ1-1; no clear D gene. The CDR3 spells CASSPPATWATEAFF. The CDR3 bases are TGTGCCAGCTCACCACCAGCAACCTGGGCCACTGAAGCTTTCTTT.